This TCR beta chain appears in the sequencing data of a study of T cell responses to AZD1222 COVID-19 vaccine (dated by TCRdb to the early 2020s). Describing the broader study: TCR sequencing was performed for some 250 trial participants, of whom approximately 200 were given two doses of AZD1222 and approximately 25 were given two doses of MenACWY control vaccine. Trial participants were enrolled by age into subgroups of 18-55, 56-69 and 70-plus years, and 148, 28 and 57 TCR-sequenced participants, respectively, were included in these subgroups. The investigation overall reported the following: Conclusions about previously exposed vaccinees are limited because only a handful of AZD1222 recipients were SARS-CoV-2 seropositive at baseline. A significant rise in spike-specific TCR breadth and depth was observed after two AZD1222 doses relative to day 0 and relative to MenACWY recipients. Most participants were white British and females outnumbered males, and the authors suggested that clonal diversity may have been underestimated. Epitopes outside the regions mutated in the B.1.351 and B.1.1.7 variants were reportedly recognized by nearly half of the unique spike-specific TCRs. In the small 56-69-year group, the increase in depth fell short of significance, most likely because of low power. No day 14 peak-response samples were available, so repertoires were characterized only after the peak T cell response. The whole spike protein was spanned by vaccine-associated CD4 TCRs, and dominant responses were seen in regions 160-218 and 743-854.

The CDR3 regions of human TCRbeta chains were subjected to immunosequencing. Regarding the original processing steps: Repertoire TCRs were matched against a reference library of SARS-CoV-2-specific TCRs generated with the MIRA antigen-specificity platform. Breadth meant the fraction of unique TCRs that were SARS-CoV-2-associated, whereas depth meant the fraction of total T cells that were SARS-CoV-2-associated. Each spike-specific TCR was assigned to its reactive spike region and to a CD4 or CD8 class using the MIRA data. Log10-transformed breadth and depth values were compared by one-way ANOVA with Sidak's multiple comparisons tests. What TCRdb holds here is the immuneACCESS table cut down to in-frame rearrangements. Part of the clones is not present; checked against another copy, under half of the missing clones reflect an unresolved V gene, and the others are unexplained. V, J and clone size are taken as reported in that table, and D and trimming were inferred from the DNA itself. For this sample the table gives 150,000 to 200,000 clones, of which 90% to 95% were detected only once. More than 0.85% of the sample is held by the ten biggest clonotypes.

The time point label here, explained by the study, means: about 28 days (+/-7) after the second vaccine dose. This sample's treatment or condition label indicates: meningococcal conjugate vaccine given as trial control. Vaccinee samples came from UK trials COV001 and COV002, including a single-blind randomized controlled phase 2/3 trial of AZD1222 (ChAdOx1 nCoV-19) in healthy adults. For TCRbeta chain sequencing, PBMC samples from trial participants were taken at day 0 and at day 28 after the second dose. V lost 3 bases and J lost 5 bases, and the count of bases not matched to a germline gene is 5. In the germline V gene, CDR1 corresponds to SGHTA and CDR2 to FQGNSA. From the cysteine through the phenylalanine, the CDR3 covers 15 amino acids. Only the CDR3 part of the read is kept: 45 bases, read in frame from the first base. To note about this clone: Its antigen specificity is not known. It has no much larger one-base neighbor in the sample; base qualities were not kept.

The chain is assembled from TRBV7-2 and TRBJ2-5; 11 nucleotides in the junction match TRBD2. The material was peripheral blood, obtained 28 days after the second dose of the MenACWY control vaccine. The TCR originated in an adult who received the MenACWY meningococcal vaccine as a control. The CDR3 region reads CASSFSGGAQETQYF. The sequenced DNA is TGTGCCAGCAGCTTTAGCGGGGGGGCCCAGGAGACCCAGTACTTC.